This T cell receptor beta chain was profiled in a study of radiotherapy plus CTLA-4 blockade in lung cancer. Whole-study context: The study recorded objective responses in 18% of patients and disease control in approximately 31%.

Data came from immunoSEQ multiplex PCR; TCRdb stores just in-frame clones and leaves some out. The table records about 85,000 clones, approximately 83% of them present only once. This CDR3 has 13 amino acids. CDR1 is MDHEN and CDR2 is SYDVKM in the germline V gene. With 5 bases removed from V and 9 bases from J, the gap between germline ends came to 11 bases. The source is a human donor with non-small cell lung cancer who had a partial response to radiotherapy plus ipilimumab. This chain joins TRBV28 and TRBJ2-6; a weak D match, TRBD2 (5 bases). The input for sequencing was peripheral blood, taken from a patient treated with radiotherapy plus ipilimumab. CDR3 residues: CASSPGFVNVLTF. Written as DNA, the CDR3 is TGTGCCAGCAGTCCGGGATTTGTCAACGTCCTGACTTTC.